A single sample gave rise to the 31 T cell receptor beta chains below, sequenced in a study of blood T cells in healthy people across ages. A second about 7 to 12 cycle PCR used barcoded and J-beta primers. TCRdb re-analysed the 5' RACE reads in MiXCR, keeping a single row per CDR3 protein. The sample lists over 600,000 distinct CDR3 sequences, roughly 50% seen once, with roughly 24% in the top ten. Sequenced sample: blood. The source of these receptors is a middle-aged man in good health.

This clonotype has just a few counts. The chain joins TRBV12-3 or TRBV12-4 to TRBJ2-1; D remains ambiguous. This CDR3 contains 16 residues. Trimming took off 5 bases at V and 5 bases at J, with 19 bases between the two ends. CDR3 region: CASSPLEGLLHNEQFF. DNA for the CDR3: TGTGCCAGCAGTCCCTTAGAAGGGTTGTTACACAATGAGCAGTTCTTC.

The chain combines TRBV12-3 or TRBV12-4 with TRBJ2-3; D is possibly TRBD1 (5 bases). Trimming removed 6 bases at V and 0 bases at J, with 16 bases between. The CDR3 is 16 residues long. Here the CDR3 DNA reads TGTGCCAGCAGGGGTGGGGCCCTTTCTAGCACAGATACGCAGTATTTT. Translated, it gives CASRGGALSSTDTQYF.

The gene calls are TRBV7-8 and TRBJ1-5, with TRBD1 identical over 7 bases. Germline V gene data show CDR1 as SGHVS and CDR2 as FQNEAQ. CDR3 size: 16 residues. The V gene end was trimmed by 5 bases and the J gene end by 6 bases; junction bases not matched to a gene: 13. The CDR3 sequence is CASSRQRGQRGQPQHF. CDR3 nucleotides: TGTGCCAGCAGCCGTCAACGGGGACAGAGGGGTCAGCCCCAGCATTTT.

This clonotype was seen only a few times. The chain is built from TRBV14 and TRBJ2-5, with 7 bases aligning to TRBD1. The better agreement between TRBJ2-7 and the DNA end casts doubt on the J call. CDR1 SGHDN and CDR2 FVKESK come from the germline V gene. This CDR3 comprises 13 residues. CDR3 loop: CASTGTESYEQYF. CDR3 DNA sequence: TGTGCCAGCACCGGGACAGAGTCCTACGAGCAGTACTTC.

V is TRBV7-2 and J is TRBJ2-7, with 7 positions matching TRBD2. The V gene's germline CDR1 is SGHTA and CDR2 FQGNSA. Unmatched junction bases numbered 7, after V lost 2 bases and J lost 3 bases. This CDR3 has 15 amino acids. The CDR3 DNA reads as TGTGCCAGCAGCTTACGTCAAGCGGGAAACTACGAGCAGTACTTC. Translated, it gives CASSLRQAGNYEQYF.

Written as DNA, the CDR3 is TGTGCCAGCAGTTTCTTAGGAATTTCCCCTACAGATACGCAGTATTTT. This gives the protein CASSFLGISPTDTQYF. This chain links TRBV12-3 or TRBV12-4 with TRBJ2-3; D not certain. The ends were cut back, 3 bases at V and 3 bases at J, with 16 bases in the middle. The CDR3 consists of 16 residues.

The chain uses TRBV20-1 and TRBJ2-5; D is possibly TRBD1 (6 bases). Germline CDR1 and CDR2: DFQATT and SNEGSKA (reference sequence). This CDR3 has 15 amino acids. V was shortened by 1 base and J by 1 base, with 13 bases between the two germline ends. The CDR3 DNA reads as TGCAGTGCTAGAGGCTGGGGGACAACCCAAGAGACCCAGTACTTC. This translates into CSARGWGTTQETQYF.

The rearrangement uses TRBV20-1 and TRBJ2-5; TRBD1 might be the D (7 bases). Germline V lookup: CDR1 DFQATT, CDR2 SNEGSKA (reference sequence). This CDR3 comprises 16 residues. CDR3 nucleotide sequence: TGCAGCGCAAAAAAAGGAGGGGGCGCGGGCCAAGAGACCCAGTACTTC. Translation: CSAKKGGGAGQETQYF.

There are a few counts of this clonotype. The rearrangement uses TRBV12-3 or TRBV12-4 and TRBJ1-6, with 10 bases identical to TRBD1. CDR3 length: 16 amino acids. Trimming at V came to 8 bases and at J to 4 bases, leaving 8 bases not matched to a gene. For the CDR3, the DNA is TGTGCCAGCCCCGGGGGACAGGGGTTTTATAATTCACCCCTCCACTTT. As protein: CASPGGQGFYNSPLHF.

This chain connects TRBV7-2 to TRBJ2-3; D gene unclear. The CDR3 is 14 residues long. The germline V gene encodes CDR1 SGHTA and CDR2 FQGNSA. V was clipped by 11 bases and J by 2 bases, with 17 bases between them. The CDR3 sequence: CASTTAANTDTQYF. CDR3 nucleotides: TGTGCCTCCACCACCGCGGCGAACACAGATACGCAGTATTTT.

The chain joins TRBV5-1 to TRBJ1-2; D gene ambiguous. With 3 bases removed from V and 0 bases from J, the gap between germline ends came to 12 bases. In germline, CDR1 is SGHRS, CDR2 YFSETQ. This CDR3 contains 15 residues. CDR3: CASSYGRNPNYGYTF. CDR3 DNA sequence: TGCGCCAGCAGCTACGGTAGGAATCCTAACTATGGCTACACCTTC. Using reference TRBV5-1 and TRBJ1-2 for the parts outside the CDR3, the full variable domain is KAGVTQTPRYLIKTRGQQVTLSCSPISGHRSVSWYQQTPGQGLQFLFEYFSETQRNKGNFPGRFSGRQFSNSRSEMNVSTLELGDSALYLCASSYGRNPNYGYTFGSGTRLTVV.

CDR3 sequence (DNA): TGTGCCAGCAGTCCGACCCCACGGAGGGAGACCCAGTACTTC. This encodes CASSPTPRRETQYF. The chain uses TRBV6-4 and TRBJ2-7; a weak D match, TRBD2 (5 bases). The end of the DNA aligns better with TRBJ2-5, so the J call may be wrong. The CDR3 extends over 14 amino acids. Per germline, CDR1 MRHNA and CDR2 SNTAGT.

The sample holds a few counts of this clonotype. CDR3 loop: CASRGTGNNEQFF. The CDR3 nucleotides read TGTGCCAGCAGGGGGACAGGTAACAATGAGCAGTTCTTC. V is TRBV2 and J is TRBJ2-1; 8 bases align to TRBD1. The CDR3 spans 13 residues. Per germline, CDR1 SNHLY and CDR2 FYNNEI. J lost 5 bases, V lost 6 bases, and 3 bases had no gene match.

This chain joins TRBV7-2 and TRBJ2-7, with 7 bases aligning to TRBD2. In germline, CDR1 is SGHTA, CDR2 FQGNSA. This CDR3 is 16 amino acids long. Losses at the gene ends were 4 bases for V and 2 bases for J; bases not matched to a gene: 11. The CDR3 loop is CASSSSLASGPYEQYF. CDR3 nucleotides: TGTGCCAGCAGCTCTAGTCTGGCTAGCGGACCCTACGAGCAGTACTTC.

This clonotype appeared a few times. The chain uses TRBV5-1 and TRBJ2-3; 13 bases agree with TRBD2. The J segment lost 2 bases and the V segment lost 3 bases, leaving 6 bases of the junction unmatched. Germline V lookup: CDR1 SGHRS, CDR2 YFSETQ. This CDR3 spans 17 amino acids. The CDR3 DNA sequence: TGCGCCAGCAGCTGGCCCGGACTAGCGGGGGTCACAGATACGCAGTATTTT. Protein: CASSWPGLAGVTDTQYF.

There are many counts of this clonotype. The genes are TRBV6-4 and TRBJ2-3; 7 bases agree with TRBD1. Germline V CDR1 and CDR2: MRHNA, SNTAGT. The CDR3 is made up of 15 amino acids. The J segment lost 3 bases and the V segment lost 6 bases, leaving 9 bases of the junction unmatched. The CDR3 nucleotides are TGTGCCAGCAGCCAGGGGGTAGGGGCGACAGATACGCAGTATTTT. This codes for CASSQGVGATDTQYF.

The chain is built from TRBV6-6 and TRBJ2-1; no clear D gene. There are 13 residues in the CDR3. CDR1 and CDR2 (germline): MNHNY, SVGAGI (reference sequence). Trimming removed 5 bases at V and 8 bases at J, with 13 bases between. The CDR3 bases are TGTGCCAGCAGTCCCAGGCGCGTCGATGAGCAGTTCTTC. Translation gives CASSPRRVDEQFF.

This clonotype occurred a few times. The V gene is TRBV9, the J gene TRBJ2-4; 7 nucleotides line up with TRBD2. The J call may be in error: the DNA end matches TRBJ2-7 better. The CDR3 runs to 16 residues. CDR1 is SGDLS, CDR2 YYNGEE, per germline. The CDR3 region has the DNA TGTGCCAGCAGCGTAGGCTGGGACTATCGTATCGACGAGCAGTACTTC. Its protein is CASSVGWDYRIDEQYF.

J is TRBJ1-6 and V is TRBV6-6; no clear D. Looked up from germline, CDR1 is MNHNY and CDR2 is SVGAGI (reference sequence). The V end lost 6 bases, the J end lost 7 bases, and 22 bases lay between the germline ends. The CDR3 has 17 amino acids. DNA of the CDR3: TGTGCCAGCAGCCTATGGTTCGAGGGTCATAACAATTCACCCCTCCACTTT. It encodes CASSLWFEGHNNSPLHF.

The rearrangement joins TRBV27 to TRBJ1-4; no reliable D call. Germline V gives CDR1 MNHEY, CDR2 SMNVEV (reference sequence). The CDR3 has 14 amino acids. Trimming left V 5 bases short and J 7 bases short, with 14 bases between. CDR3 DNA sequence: TGTGCCAGCAGTCCCAGAAGGTCCTCTGAAAAACTGTTTTTT. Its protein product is CASSPRRSSEKLFF.

The CDR3 loop reads CARVKSPTDTQYF. CDR3 in DNA: TGTGCCAGGGTGAAAAGCCCCACAGATACGCAGTATTTT. This chain connects TRBV2 to TRBJ2-3; D remains unclear. The V gene's germline CDR1 is SNHLY and CDR2 FYNNEI. With 9 bases removed from V and 2 bases from J, the gap between germline ends came to 12 bases. The CDR3 has 13 amino acids.

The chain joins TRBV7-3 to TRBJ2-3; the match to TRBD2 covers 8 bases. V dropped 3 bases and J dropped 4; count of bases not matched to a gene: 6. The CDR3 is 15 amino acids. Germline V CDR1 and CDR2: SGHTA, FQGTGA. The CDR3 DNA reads TGTGCCAGCAGCTTCGGAACTAGCGGCGCAGATACGCAGTATTTT. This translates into CASSFGTSGADTQYF.

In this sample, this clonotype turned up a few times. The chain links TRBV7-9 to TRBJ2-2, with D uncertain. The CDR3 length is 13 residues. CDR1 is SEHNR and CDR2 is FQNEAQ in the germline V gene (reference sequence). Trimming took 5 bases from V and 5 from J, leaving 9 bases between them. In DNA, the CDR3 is TGTGCCAGCAGCCCGTCTGGGACCGGGGAGCTGTTTTTT. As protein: CASSPSGTGELFF. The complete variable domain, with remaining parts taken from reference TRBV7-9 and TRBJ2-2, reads DTGVSQNPRHKITKRGQNVTFRCDPISEHNRLYWYRQTLGQGPEFLTYFQNEAQLEKSRLLSDRFSAERPKGSFSTLEIQRTEQGDSAMYLCASSPSGTGELFFGEGSRLTVL.

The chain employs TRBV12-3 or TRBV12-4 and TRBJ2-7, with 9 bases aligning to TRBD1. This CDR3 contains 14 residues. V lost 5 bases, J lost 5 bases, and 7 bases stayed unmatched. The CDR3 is CASSRRTGADEQYF. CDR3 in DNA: TGTGCCAGCAGTCGACGGACAGGGGCGGACGAGCAGTACTTC.

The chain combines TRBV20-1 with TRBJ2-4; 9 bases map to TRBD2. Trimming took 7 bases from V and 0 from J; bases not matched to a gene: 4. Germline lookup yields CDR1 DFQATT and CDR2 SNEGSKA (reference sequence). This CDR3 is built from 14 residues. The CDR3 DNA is TGCAGTGGCGTAGCGGGGGTAGCCAAAAACATTCAGTACTTC. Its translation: CSGVAGVAKNIQYF.

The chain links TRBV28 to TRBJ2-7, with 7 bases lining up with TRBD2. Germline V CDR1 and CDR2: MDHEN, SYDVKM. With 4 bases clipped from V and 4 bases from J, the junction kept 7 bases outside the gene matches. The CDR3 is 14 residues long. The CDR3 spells CASSYASGLYEQYF. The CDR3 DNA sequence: TGTGCCAGCAGTTACGCTAGCGGACTTTACGAGCAGTACTTC.

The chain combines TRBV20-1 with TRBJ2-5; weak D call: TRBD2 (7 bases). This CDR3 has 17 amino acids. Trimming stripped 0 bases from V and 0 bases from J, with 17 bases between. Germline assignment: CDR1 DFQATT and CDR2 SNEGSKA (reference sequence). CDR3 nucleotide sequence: TGCAGTGCTAGAGATCGGGGCGGGGGCCCGTACCAAGAGACCCAGTACTTC. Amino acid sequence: CSARDRGGGPYQETQYF.

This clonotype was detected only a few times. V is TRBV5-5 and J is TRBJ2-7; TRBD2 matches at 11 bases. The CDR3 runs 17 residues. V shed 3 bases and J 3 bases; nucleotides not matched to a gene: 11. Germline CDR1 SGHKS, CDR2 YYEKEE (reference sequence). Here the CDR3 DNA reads TGTGCCAGCAGCTCGGGCGCACTAGCGGGAGTTGACTACGAGCAGTACTTC. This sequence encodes CASSSGALAGVDYEQYF.

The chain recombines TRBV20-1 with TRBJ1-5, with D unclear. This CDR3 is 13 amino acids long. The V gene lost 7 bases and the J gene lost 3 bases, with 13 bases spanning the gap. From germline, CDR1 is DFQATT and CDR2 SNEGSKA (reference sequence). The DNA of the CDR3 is TGCAGTGAGGCCAGTGATCCCAATCAGCCCCAGCATTTT. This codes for CSEASDPNQPQHF.

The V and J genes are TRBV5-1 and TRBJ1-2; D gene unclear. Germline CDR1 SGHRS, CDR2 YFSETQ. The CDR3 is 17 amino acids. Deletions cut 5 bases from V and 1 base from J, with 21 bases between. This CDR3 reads CASSNGTASSLNYGYTF. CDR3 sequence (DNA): TGCGCCAGCAGTAATGGTACAGCTTCGTCCCTTAACTATGGCTACACCTTC. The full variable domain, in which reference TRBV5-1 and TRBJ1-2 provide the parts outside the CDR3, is KAGVTQTPRYLIKTRGQQVTLSCSPISGHRSVSWYQQTPGQGLQFLFEYFSETQRNKGNFPGRFSGRQFSNSRSEMNVSTLELGDSALYLCASSNGTASSLNYGYTFGSGTRLTVV.

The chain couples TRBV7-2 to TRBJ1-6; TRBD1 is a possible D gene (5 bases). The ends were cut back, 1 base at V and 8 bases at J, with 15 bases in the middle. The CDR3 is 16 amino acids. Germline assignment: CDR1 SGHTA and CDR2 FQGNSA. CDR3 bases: TGTGCCAGCAGCTTAGTCGGGGGGGGGACTTATTCACCCCTCCACTTT. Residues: CASSLVGGGTYSPLHF.